This passage covers 31 T cell receptor beta chains from one sample sequenced in a study of OX40 agonist ivuxolimab in advanced cancers. Repertoires were generated with immunoSEQ multiplex PCR, while TCRdb's copy carries only in-frame clones and drops some. Seen here are around 60,000 clones, roughly nine tenths observed once, and the top ten hold around 11%. Sequences were derived from CD4+ or CD8+ T cells sorted from blood, sampled in a trial of the OX40 agonist ivuxolimab. These TCRs come from an adult with an advanced solid tumor such as melanoma, head and neck, liver or kidney cancer.

J is TRBJ2-5 and V is TRBV5-1; perhaps TRBD2 as D (6 bases). The CDR3 is 14 amino acids. Germline lookup yields CDR1 SGHRS and CDR2 YFSETQ. Trimming cost V 7 bases and J 4 bases, with 17 bases left between them. The CDR3 region has the DNA TGCGCCAGCTATCCGGAGGGGTGGGGAGAGACCCAGTACTTC. Its protein is CASYPEGWGETQYF. The variable domain in full, completed from reference TRBV5-1 and TRBJ2-5, reads KAGVTQTPRYLIKTRGQQVTLSCSPISGHRSVSWYQQTPGQGLQFLFEYFSETQRNKGNFPGRFSGRQFSNSRSEMNVSTLELGDSALYLCASYPEGWGETQYFGPGTRLLVL.

This sequence joins TRBV28 and TRBJ1-2; no clear D. Per germline, CDR1 MDHEN and CDR2 SYDVKM. CDR3 size: 13 residues. V lost 1 base, J lost 4 bases, and 7 bases lay in between. The DNA for the CDR3 is TGTGCCAGCAGTTTATACAAGGTCTATGGCTACACCTTC. It codes for CASSLYKVYGYTF.

The chain carries TRBV25-1 and TRBJ2-7, with TRBD2 matching 8 bases. Germline lookup yields CDR1 MGHDK and CDR2 SYGVNS. The CDR3 sequence is 15 residues long. The V gene end was trimmed by 1 base and the J gene end by 4 bases; junction bases not matched to a gene: 6. The CDR3 DNA sequence: TGTGCCAGCAGTGAATCCGGGAGGGGGAGGTACGAGCAGTACTTC. It specifies CASSESGRGRYEQYF.

V usage is TRBV18 and J usage is TRBJ1-1; possible D gene TRBD1, 5 bases. This CDR3 comprises 11 residues. V gave up 2 bases and J gave up 11 bases, with 9 bases separating them. Germline CDR1 and CDR2: KGHSH and LQKENI. The CDR3 DNA is TGTGCCAGCTCACCAGGGGGTGAGGCTTTCTTT. It yields the protein CASSPGGEAFF.

The chain couples TRBV28 to TRBJ1-3; D is uncertain. This CDR3 is built from 13 residues. The germline gives CDR1 MDHEN, CDR2 SYDVKM. V dropped 5 bases and J dropped 0 bases, with 5 bases sitting between them. CDR3: CASSMGSGNTIYF. The CDR3 DNA follows: TGTGCCAGCAGTATGGGCTCTGGAAACACCATATATTTT.

As DNA, the CDR3 is TGTGCCAGCAGCCAAGCCATGGGAGAGCAGTTCTTC. It specifies CASSQAMGEQFF. J is TRBJ2-1 and V is TRBV4-2; D is unclear. Germline loops: CDR1 LGHNA, CDR2 YNFKEQ. With 1 base removed from V and 10 bases from J, the gap between germline ends came to 8 bases. This CDR3 spans 12 amino acids.

The genes are TRBV10-3 and TRBJ1-2; no reliable D call. Germline assignment: CDR1 ENHRY and CDR2 SYGVKD. The CDR3 loop spans 13 amino acids. V lost 0 bases to trimming and J lost 3 bases, with 5 bases between them. CDR3 sequence: CAISESIDYGYTF. The CDR3 nucleotides read TGTGCCATCAGTGAGTCGATTGACTATGGCTACACCTTC.

The CDR3: CASRGGTPYF. The CDR3 DNA reads as TGTGCCAGCAGAGGCGGAACTCCGTACTTC. The rearrangement uses TRBV2 and TRBJ2-7; no clear D. This CDR3 contains 10 residues. With 6 bases removed from V and 12 bases from J, the gap between germline ends came to 12 bases. Per germline, CDR1 SNHLY and CDR2 FYNNEI.

The chain is built from TRBV9 and TRBJ2-7, with a possible D match to TRBD1 (6 bases). Germline CDR1 SGDLS, CDR2 YYNGEE. Trimming pared 2 bases from V and 3 bases from J, leaving 9 bases between. This CDR3 comprises 13 residues. This chain's CDR3 is CASSVGTSYEQYF. CDR3 coding DNA: TGTGCCAGCAGCGTTGGGACAAGCTACGAGCAGTACTTC.

This clone was recorded a few times. Other DNA sequences in the sample encode the same CDR3. The chain couples TRBV28 to TRBJ2-7; the D gene is possibly TRBD1 (5 bases). The V end was cut by 6 bases, the J end by 3 bases, with 15 bases between. The CDR3 totals 14 residues. Germline V gene sequence: CDR1 MDHEN, CDR2 SYDVKM. CDR3 sequence: CASRPLGADYEQYF. CDR3 sequence (DNA): TGTGCCAGCAGACCCCTTGGGGCCGACTACGAGCAGTACTTC.

V gene TRBV13 combines with J gene TRBJ2-5; D uncertain. V lost 5 bases, J lost 5 bases, and 12 bases lay in between. This CDR3 comprises 13 residues. Per germline, CDR1 PRHDT and CDR2 FYEKMQ (reference sequence). For the CDR3, the DNA is TGTGCCAGCAGCCCGGCCTTGTCGGAGACCCAGTACTTC. Its protein is CASSPALSETQYF.

As for this clone: A read error may account for a junction end that differs from germline. The V and J genes are TRBV7-9 and TRBJ2-1; 9 bases agree with TRBD2. CDR3 length equals 14 residues. Per the germline V gene, CDR1 is SEHNR and CDR2 is FQNEAQ (reference sequence). CDR3 DNA: TGTGCCAGCAGCCTAGCGGGAACGGGGAATGAGCAGTTCTTC. The encoded protein is CASSLAGTGNEQFF. The full variable domain, with the rest looked up from reference TRBV7-9 and TRBJ2-1, is DTGVSQNPRHKITKRGQNVTFRCDPISEHNRLYWYRQTLGQGPEFLTYFQNEAQLEKSRLLSDRFSAERPKGSFSTLEIQRTEQGDSAMYLCASSLAGTGNEQFFGPGTRLTVL.

V is TRBV28 and J is TRBJ2-7; TRBD1 matches at 10 bases. CDR1 and CDR2 from the germline V gene are MDHEN and SYDVKM. The V segment lost 2 bases and the J segment 4 bases; nucleotides outside the gene matches: 2. This CDR3 contains 14 residues. CDR3 nucleotide sequence: TGTGCCAGCAGTTTAGCGGACAGGGGGTACGAGCAGTACTTC. It encodes CASSLADRGYEQYF.

This sequence joins TRBV11-2 and TRBJ2-7, with 8 bases aligning to TRBD2. The germline V gene has CDR1 SGHAT and CDR2 FQNNGV. V shed 6 bases and J 5 bases; nucleotides not matched to a gene: 12. The CDR3 is made up of 15 amino acids. CDR3 nucleotide sequence: TGTGCCAGCAGTCCGGACGGGAGGGGTTCCCACGAGCAGTACTTC. The encoded protein is CASSPDGRGSHEQYF.

The V call is TRBV2, the J call TRBJ2-7; TRBD2 agrees at 11 bases. CDR3 size: 14 residues. Per germline, CDR1 SNHLY and CDR2 FYNNEI. V trimming: 10 bases; J trimming: 3 bases; junction bases outside the gene matches: 8. The CDR3 nucleotides read TGTGCCATCATCGCCGGGACTAGCGGCTACGAGCAGTACTTC. This codes for CAIIAGTSGYEQYF.

This sequence joins TRBV10-2 and TRBJ2-1; D is undetermined. The V end was cut by 8 bases, the J end by 3 bases, with 11 bases between. There are 13 residues in the CDR3. Germline lookup yields CDR1 WSHSY and CDR2 SAAADI. The CDR3 sequence: CASCSQNYNEQFF. In nucleotides, the CDR3 is TGCGCCAGCTGTTCGCAAAACTACAATGAGCAGTTCTTC.

The chain uses TRBV27 and TRBJ1-1, with D perhaps matching TRBD1 (6 bases). The CDR3 totals 15 residues. The V end was cut by 6 bases, the J end by 0 bases, with 14 bases between. Germline V gives CDR1 MNHEY, CDR2 SMNVEV (reference sequence). CDR3 DNA: TGTGCCAGCAGAGGGACAACGTCCATGAACACTGAAGCTTTCTTT. As protein: CASRGTTSMNTEAFF.

The chain carries TRBV7-6 and TRBJ2-7; weak D call: TRBD1 (6 bases). Germline CDR1 and CDR2: SGHVS and FNYEAQ. There are 17 residues in the CDR3. V was pared by 2 bases and J by 5 bases, with 22 bases between. The CDR3 DNA sequence: TGTGCCAGCAGCTTATGGACGGGTAGGACAGTTACGGACGAGCAGTACTTC. Encoded protein: CASSLWTGRTVTDEQYF. Based on the CDR3 plus reference TRBV7-6 and TRBJ2-7, the full variable domain is GAGVSQSPRYKVTKRGQDVALRCDPISGHVSLYWYRQALGQGPEFLTYFNYEAQQDKSGLPNDRFSAERPEGSISTLTIQRTEQRDSAMYRCASSLWTGRTVTDEQYFGPGTRLTVT.

The rearrangement uses TRBV28 and TRBJ2-1; D ambiguous. The germline V and J ends were trimmed by 3 bases and 6 bases, with 15 bases remaining between them. The CDR3 totals 15 residues. Germline CDR1 and CDR2: MDHEN and SYDVKM. The DNA for the CDR3 is TGTGCCAGCAGTTTTTGGGCCTCCTACGCCAATGAGCAGTTCTTC. Amino acids: CASSFWASYANEQFF.

This chain joins TRBV7-9 and TRBJ2-5; TRBD2 matches 9 bases. TRBJ2-7 explains the end of the DNA better; the J call may be wrong. The V gene's germline CDR1 is SEHNR and CDR2 FQNEAQ (reference sequence). CDR3 length equals 14 residues. This CDR3 is CASSFSGGTYEQYF. The CDR3 DNA reads TGTGCCAGCAGCTTTAGCGGGGGCACCTACGAGCAGTACTTC.

The chain is built from TRBV5-4 and TRBJ2-7; 9 bases are a match to TRBD2. The CDR3 runs 16 residues. Germline V gives CDR1 SGHNT, CDR2 YYREEE (reference sequence). V lost 2 bases and J lost 2; bases outside the gene matches: 8. CDR3 sequence: CASSFEAGGQTYEQYF. The CDR3 region has the DNA TGTGCCAGCAGCTTCGAGGCGGGAGGGCAGACCTACGAGCAGTACTTC.

The chain couples TRBV18 to TRBJ2-7; D perhaps matches TRBD2 (5 bases). The V gene's germline CDR1 is KGHSH and CDR2 LQKENI. Trimming pared 3 bases from V and 2 bases from J, leaving 17 bases between. The CDR3 totals 16 residues. CDR3 region: CASSPAASERAYEQYF. As DNA, the CDR3 is TGTGCCAGCTCACCGGCGGCGTCCGAGAGGGCCTACGAGCAGTACTTC.

Concerning this clone: One end of the junction fails to match germline, which may point to a read error. This chain links TRBV9 with TRBJ2-7; 9 nucleotides agree with TRBD2. Germline assignment: CDR1 SGDLS and CDR2 YYNGEE. The CDR3 covers 14 residues. CDR3 in DNA: TGTGCCAGCAACCCCGGGACTAGCTCCCACGAGCAGTACTTC. Protein: CASNPGTSSHEQYF. Supplemented by reference TRBV9 and TRBJ2-7, the full variable domain reads DSGVTQTPKHLITATGQRVTLRCSPRSGDLSVYWYQQSLDQGLQFLIQYYNGEERAKGNILERFSAQQFPDLHSELNLSSLELGDSALYFCASNPGTSSHEQYFGPGTRLTVT.

The V and J genes are TRBV4-1 and TRBJ1-1; TRBD1 matches at 8 bases. With V trimmed by 6 bases and J by 0 bases, 6 bases remained unmatched. Per germline, CDR1 MGHRA and CDR2 YSYEKL. The CDR3 sequence is 15 residues long. The CDR3 here is CASSPGQAMNTEAFF. The CDR3 nucleotides read TGCGCCAGCAGTCCGGGACAGGCCATGAACACTGAAGCTTTCTTT.

The V and J genes are TRBV9 and TRBJ2-7, with unresolved D. This CDR3 is built from 12 residues. The germline V gene encodes CDR1 SGDLS and CDR2 YYNGEE. V shed 4 bases and J shed 2 bases, with 7 bases lying between them. The CDR3 is CASSINPYEQYF. Here the CDR3 DNA reads TGTGCCAGCAGCATAAACCCCTACGAGCAGTACTTC.

The rearrangement uses TRBV9 and TRBJ2-1; perhaps TRBD2 as D (6 bases). Looked up from germline, CDR1 is SGDLS and CDR2 is YYNGEE. The germline V and J ends were trimmed by 3 bases and 4 bases, with 14 bases remaining between them. The CDR3 length is 15 residues. The CDR3 nucleotides read TGTGCCAGCAGCGCAGAGGGACTCGGATACAATGAGCAGTTCTTC. It specifies CASSAEGLGYNEQFF.

This sequence joins TRBV5-3 and TRBJ1-1; TRBD1 aligns across 11 bases. TRBV5-3 qualifies as an ORF whose function is uncertain. Germline trimming cut 4 bases from V and 5 bases from J; bases unmatched to any gene: 4. This CDR3 spans 14 amino acids. DNA for the CDR3: TGTGCCAGAAGCGGGACAGGGGGTTGGACTGAAGCTTTCTTT. Amino acids: CARSGTGGWTEAFF.

The chain links TRBV10-1 to TRBJ2-3; D uncertain. Germline loops: CDR1 WNHNN, CDR2 SYGVQD (reference sequence). V was clipped by 4 bases and J by 6 bases, with 8 bases between them. The CDR3 consists of 12 residues. CDR3 in amino acids: CASSAALDTQYF. CDR3 in DNA: TGCGCCAGCAGTGCGGCTCTCGATACGCAGTATTTT.

This chain uses TRBV7-2 with TRBJ1-1; no clear D. The germline V gene encodes CDR1 SGHTA and CDR2 FQGNSA. V gave up 2 bases and J gave up 10 bases, with 14 bases separating them. The CDR3 spans 13 residues. CDR3 DNA: TGTGCCAGCAGCTTATGGACTGGGCTGGGAGCTTTCTTT. This encodes CASSLWTGLGAFF.

DNA for the CDR3: TGTGCCACCAGCAGAGATAGGAGCAATCAGCCCCAGCATTTT. This codes for CATSRDRSNQPQHF. The chain couples TRBV15 to TRBJ1-5; D remains unclear. CDR1 and CDR2 (germline): LNHNV, YYDKDF (reference sequence). The CDR3 covers 14 residues. V lost 0 bases, J lost 1 base, and 4 bases lay in between. Supplemented by reference TRBV15 and TRBJ1-5, the full variable domain reads DAMVIQNPRYQVTQFGKPVTLSCSQTLNHNVMYWYQQKSSQAPKLLFHYYDKDFNNEADTPDNFQSRRPNTSFCFLDIRSPGLGDTAMYLCATSRDRSNQPQHFGDGTRLSIL.

The V gene is TRBV5-1, the J gene TRBJ2-3; 9 bases are a match to TRBD2. V was clipped by 1 base and J by 0 bases; unmatched bases: 9. The germline gives CDR1 SGHRS, CDR2 YFSETQ. CDR3 length: 18 amino acids. The chain's CDR3 is CASSLRTSVASSTDTQYF. CDR3 nucleotide sequence: TGCGCCAGCAGCTTGCGGACTAGCGTAGCTTCTAGCACAGATACGCAGTATTTT.